This T cell receptor (beta chain) derives from a study of graft-versus-host responses after intestinal transplantation. On the study more broadly: Every recipient had anti-thymocyte globulin induction and about three years of tacrolimus plus steroids. Notes on the study in general: The study associated peak circulating GvH clone levels with early post-transplant HvG declines. Analysis identified GvH clones in recipient marrow, with some appearing first in ileum or blood.

TCRdb keeps only in-frame clones here, not all; method: immunoSEQ multiplex PCR. Of approximately 99,000 clones in the sample, 91% were seen once. CDR3 length: 15 amino acids. From germline, CDR1 is LGHNA and CDR2 YSLEER. The V and J ends lost 3 bases and 4 bases respectively, with 14 bases between them. Worth noting for this clone: As yet, its antigen is unknown.

This chain uses TRBV4-3 with TRBJ2-3; D remains unclear. The sequence derives from a human donor who was the organ donor for an intestinal transplant. Material: unstimulated CD4+ T cells sorted from spleen or lymph node cells, obtained before transplant. CDR3 in amino acids: CASSHRRQGPDTQYF. CDR3 sequence (DNA): TGCGCCAGCAGCCACCGAAGACAAGGCCCAGATACGCAGTATTTT.